The 2 T cell receptor beta chains below come from one sample, sequenced in a study of control samples from healthy donors and cancer patients. Data came from immunoSEQ multiplex PCR; TCRdb stores just in-frame clones and leaves some out. The sample lists around 130,000 clones, 80% to 90% occurring once. The sequencing input was blood. The source of these receptors is a man in his fifties in good health.

The chain combines TRBV5-1 with TRBJ2-7; no clear D gene. V was trimmed by 3 bases and J by 2 bases, leaving 9 bases between them. The CDR3 is 13 amino acids. Germline V CDR1 and CDR2: SGHRS, YFSETQ. As DNA, the CDR3 is TGCGCCAGCAGCTCCGGACGTGCCTACGAGCAGTACTTC. It codes for CASSSGRAYEQYF.

The V call is TRBV15, the J call TRBJ2-2; no firm D call. V lost 7 bases to trimming and J lost 0 bases, with 9 bases between them. In germline, CDR1 is LNHNV, CDR2 YYDKDF (reference sequence). The CDR3 covers 14 residues. The DNA of the CDR3 is TGTGCCACCACGAGAGAGGCGAACACCGGGGAGCTGTTTTTT. Translation: CATTREANTGELFF. The entire variable domain, with the rest obtained from reference TRBV15 and TRBJ2-2, is as follows: DAMVIQNPRYQVTQFGKPVTLSCSQTLNHNVMYWYQQKSSQAPKLLFHYYDKDFNNEADTPDNFQSRRPNTSFCFLDIRSPGLGDTAMYLCATTREANTGELFFGEGSRLTVL.